Reported below is one T cell receptor beta chain. Antigen: not known. A junction boundary mismatches the germline segment, possibly from a read error. Every diagnosis used clinical symptoms, serum thyroxine and TRAb, thyroid ultrasound and orbital computed tomography. Researchers amplified the TCR beta CDR3 regions from RNA transcripts. Carried out on the TCR CDR3, a first-round RT-PCR used the HTBI primer set. TCRdb reprocessed the multiplex PCR reads with MiXCR, giving one entry per CDR3 protein. The repertoire has hundreds of thousands of distinct CDR3 sequences, about 45% of them found once; the top ten carry under 8%. The data were taken from a study of T cells in Graves' hyperthyroidism and ophthalmopathy. Germline V gene lookup returns CDR1 DFQATT and CDR2 SNEGSKA (reference sequence). This CDR3 is built from 14 residues. Whole-study findings and limits: Most thyroid clonotypes that were expanded above 0.001 also turned up in blood.

The sample was peripheral blood or thyroid tissue (not recorded which). This TCR came from an adult man with Graves' disease, either hyperthyroidism or ophthalmopathy (not recorded which). The V call is TRBV20-1, the J call TRBJ1-1, with D tentatively TRBD1 (5 bases). DNA for the CDR3: TGCAGTGCCCCTGGAGACATCAACAGGCCCCATATCGTTTTT. This codes for CSAPGDINRPHIVF.